These 25 T cell receptor beta chains originate from one sample sequenced in a study of blood T cell repertoires in COVID-19. Generated by immunoSEQ multiplex PCR, the TCRdb table keeps only in-frame clones and is missing some. The sample records about 210,000 clones, about four fifths being singletons. Material: peripheral blood. The receptors were gathered from a woman aged 45 to 65 with active or convalescent COVID-19.

This chain links TRBV3-1 (or the pseudogene TRBV3-2) with TRBJ1-4, with 9 bases identical to TRBD1. J lost 7 bases, V lost 2 bases, and 5 bases had no gene match. Looked up from germline, CDR1 is LGHDT and CDR2 is YNNKEL (reference sequence). The CDR3 is 15 amino acids. The CDR3 nucleotides are TGTGCCAGCAGCCAAACCGGGACAGGGCGTGAAAAACTGTTTTTT. Amino acid sequence: CASSQTGTGREKLFF.

The chain recombines TRBV5-5 with TRBJ1-1, with 10 nucleotides matching TRBD1. This CDR3 is 14 amino acids long. Germline trimming cut 3 bases from V and 5 bases from J; bases unmatched to any gene: 4. Germline CDR1 reads SGHKS; CDR2 reads YYEKEE (reference sequence). Here the CDR3 reads CASSWDRGGTEAFF. Written as DNA, the CDR3 is TGTGCCAGCAGCTGGGACAGGGGAGGAACTGAAGCTTTCTTT.

To note about this clone: The junction and the germline gene differ at one end; a read error may be behind it. The V and J genes are TRBV7-9 and TRBJ2-1; TRBD2 matches at 8 bases. CDR1 and CDR2 from the germline V gene are SEHNR and FQNEAQ (reference sequence). This CDR3 has 12 residues. The CDR3 DNA sequence: TGTGCCAGCAGCTCCTCCCTGGGCGGGAGGCTCTTC. Protein: CASSSSLGGRLF.

The chain uses TRBV27 and TRBJ1-4, with 8 positions matching TRBD1. CDR1 is MNHEY and CDR2 is SMNVEV in the germline V gene (reference sequence). The CDR3 consists of 14 residues. J lost 11 bases, V lost 5 bases, and 10 bases had no gene match. CDR3 loop: CASSATGALLKLFF. The CDR3 DNA reads as TGTGCCAGCAGTGCGACAGGGGCGCTATTGAAACTGTTTTTT.

The chain recombines TRBV9 with TRBJ2-1; 7 bases match TRBD2. V trimming: 0 bases; J trimming: 6 bases; junction bases outside the gene matches: 15. This CDR3 is 18 amino acids long. CDR1 is SGDLS and CDR2 is YYNGEE in the germline V gene. This chain's CDR3 is CASSVDALAGAVPNEQFF. In nucleotides, the CDR3 is TGTGCCAGCAGCGTAGATGCCCTTGCGGGAGCTGTCCCCAATGAGCAGTTCTTC.

The gene calls are TRBV18 and TRBJ1-3; D gene unclear. In germline, CDR1 is KGHSH, CDR2 LQKENI. V lost 3 bases and J 5 bases, leaving 8 bases between the germline ends. The CDR3 is made up of 13 amino acids. CDR3 sequence reads: CASSPNERNTIYF. CDR3 nucleotides: TGTGCCAGCTCACCCAACGAGAGAAACACCATATATTTT.

This rearrangement joins TRBV6-1 to TRBJ1-1; maybe TRBD1 (5 bases). CDR3 length: 14 residues. V was pared by 3 bases and J by 0 bases, with 8 bases between. Germline V CDR1 and CDR2: MNHNS, SASEGT. CDR3 sequence: CASSEKGLNTEAFF. CDR3 sequence (DNA): TGTGCCAGCAGTGAGAAGGGGTTGAACACTGAAGCTTTCTTT.

The chain has TRBV19 and TRBJ2-7; 13 nucleotides line up with TRBD2. CDR1 LNHDA and CDR2 SQIVND come from the germline V gene (reference sequence). The CDR3 sequence is 15 residues long. V lost 3 bases, J lost 3 bases, and 2 bases stayed unmatched. The CDR3 protein is CASSMTSGRNYEQYF. CDR3 nucleotide sequence: TGTGCCAGTAGTATGACTAGCGGGAGGAACTACGAGCAGTACTTC.

This clone was seen just once. This chain connects TRBV3-1 (or the pseudogene TRBV3-2) to TRBJ1-3; D is ambiguous. Trimming cost V 3 bases and J 1 base, with 10 bases left between them. This CDR3 contains 15 residues. CDR1 and CDR2 from the germline V gene are LGHDT and YNNKEL (reference sequence). The CDR3 loop is CASSHLRGSGNTIYF. DNA of the CDR3: TGTGCCAGCAGCCACCTCCGGGGATCTGGAAACACCATATATTTT.

The CDR3 region has the DNA TGTGCCAGCAGCTCCCAGGCGGGCGTAGGGGAGCAGTTCTTC. Its protein product is CASSSQAGVGEQFF. The V gene is TRBV7-3, the J gene TRBJ2-1, with D maybe TRBD2 (5 bases). The CDR3 sequence is 14 residues long. V shed 4 bases and J shed 10 bases, with 17 bases lying between them. Germline values: CDR1 SGHTA, CDR2 FQGTGA. The full variable domain, in which reference TRBV7-3 and TRBJ2-1 provide the parts outside the CDR3, is GAGVSQTPSNKVTEKGKYVELRCDPISGHTALYWYRQSLGQGPEFLIYFQGTGAADDSGLPNDRFFAVRPEGSVSTLKIQRTERGDSAVYLCASSSQAGVGEQFFGPGTRLTVL.

This clone was observed a few times. The chain links TRBV5-1 to TRBJ1-1; D might be TRBD1 (6 bases). This CDR3 is built from 14 residues. Germline-derived CDR1 and CDR2 are SGHRS and YFSETQ. The V end lost 4 bases, the J end lost 5 bases, and 15 bases lay between the germline ends. The DNA of the CDR3 is TGCGCCAGCAGCGCGGAACAGGGACGAACTGAAGCTTTCTTT. Amino acids: CASSAEQGRTEAFF.

The rearrangement links TRBV28 to TRBJ1-2, with 9 bases fitting TRBD1. The CDR3 extends over 13 amino acids. Germline CDR1 reads MDHEN; CDR2 reads SYDVKM. The J segment lost 7 bases and the V segment lost 7 bases, leaving 7 bases of the junction unmatched. The CDR3: CASTRDRERGYTF. The CDR3 nucleotides read TGTGCCAGCACCAGGGACAGGGAGCGTGGCTACACCTTC.

This chain uses TRBV5-1 with TRBJ1-2, with TRBD1 matching 7 bases. Germline CDR1 is SGHRS and CDR2 is YFSETQ. With 3 bases clipped from V and 7 bases from J, the junction kept 9 bases outside the gene matches. The CDR3 covers 14 residues. DNA for the CDR3: TGCGCCAGCAGCTCGGCGAAGGGGGCCTTTGGCTACACCTTC. Residues: CASSSAKGAFGYTF.

J is TRBJ1-2 and V is TRBV5-1; TRBD1 might be the D (5 bases). Germline lookup yields CDR1 SGHRS and CDR2 YFSETQ. CDR3 length: 15 residues. Deletions cut 2 bases from V and 4 bases from J, with 15 bases between. The CDR3 DNA reads as TGCGCCAGCAGCTTAGATACCGGGGGGTCCTATGGCTACACCTTC. Amino acid sequence: CASSLDTGGSYGYTF.

The chain combines TRBV24-1 with TRBJ2-2, with 7 bases identical to TRBD1. The CDR3 is 16 amino acids. CDR1 KGHDR and CDR2 SFDVKD come from the germline V gene. Trimming removed 5 bases from V and 1 base from J; junction bases left unmatched: 6. This CDR3 reads CATSGTGTENTGELFF. CDR3 nucleotide sequence: TGTGCCACCAGTGGCACCGGGACAGAGAACACCGGGGAGCTGTTTTTT.

This clone appeared a single time. V and J are TRBV18 and TRBJ2-1; tentative D call: TRBD1 (5 bases). This CDR3 is 13 amino acids long. The ends were cut back, 2 bases at V and 9 bases at J, with 11 bases in the middle. CDR1 and CDR2 (germline): KGHSH, LQKENI. CDR3 coding DNA: TGTGCCAGCTCACCATTAGGGGCCAGTGAGCAGTTCTTC. It encodes CASSPLGASEQFF.

This sequence joins TRBV25-1 and TRBJ2-1; a possible D gene is TRBD1 (6 bases). V dropped 1 base and J dropped 5 bases, with 12 bases sitting between them. Germline values: CDR1 MGHDK, CDR2 SYGVNS. This CDR3 spans 15 amino acids. CDR3: CASSESTGQNNEQFF. The CDR3 DNA reads TGTGCCAGCAGTGAATCTACCGGACAGAACAATGAGCAGTTCTTC.

J is TRBJ1-3 and V is TRBV7-6, with unresolved D. There are 15 residues in the CDR3. Trimming removed 5 bases from V and 0 bases from J, with 11 bases in between. CDR1 is SGHVS and CDR2 is FNYEAQ in the germline V gene. The CDR3 here is CASSRGSTSGNTIYF. As DNA, the CDR3 is TGTGCCAGCAGCCGCGGATCCACCTCTGGAAACACCATATATTTT.

The genes are TRBV7-2 and TRBJ2-2, with 11 bases that match TRBD2. Trimming took 4 bases from V and 7 from J; bases not matched to a gene: 5. Per the germline V gene, CDR1 is SGHTA and CDR2 is FQGNSA. The CDR3 is 15 residues long. The CDR3 sequence is CASSSFSGRVGELFF. In DNA, the CDR3 is TGTGCCAGCAGCTCCTTTAGCGGGAGGGTCGGGGAGCTGTTTTTT.

This clone showed up just once. The V call is TRBV27, the J call TRBJ2-7, with D maybe TRBD1 (5 bases). Germline V gene data show CDR1 as MNHEY and CDR2 as SMNVEV (reference sequence). The CDR3 is 15 amino acids. The germline V and J ends were trimmed by 7 bases and 6 bases, with 22 bases remaining between them. CDR3 in DNA: TGTGCCAGCACCAAGACGTTTGCAGGGCCGGCCGAGCAGTACTTC. The encoded protein is CASTKTFAGPAEQYF.

The chain employs TRBV28 and TRBJ2-1, with 16 bases identical to TRBD2. CDR1 is MDHEN and CDR2 is SYDVKM in the germline V gene. The CDR3 contains 17 residues. J gave up 8 bases and V 2 bases, and 6 bases lay outside the gene matches. The CDR3 reads CASSLKGLAGGWYEQFF. For the CDR3, the DNA is TGTGCCAGCAGTTTAAAGGGACTAGCGGGAGGGTGGTATGAGCAGTTCTTC.

This clone was observed a handful of times. The J gene is TRBJ2-5, the V gene TRBV27, with a possible D match to TRBD1 (5 bases). The germline V and J ends were trimmed by 6 bases and 5 bases, with 13 bases remaining between them. This CDR3 is 13 amino acids long. Germline V lookup: CDR1 MNHEY, CDR2 SMNVEV (reference sequence). The CDR3 spells CASRKGISETQYF. As DNA, the CDR3 is TGTGCCAGCAGGAAGGGGATCTCGGAGACCCAGTACTTC.

This chain connects TRBV5-5 to TRBJ2-7, with TRBD1 matching over 8 bases. Germline lookup yields CDR1 SGHKS and CDR2 YYEKEE (reference sequence). This CDR3 has 14 amino acids. Losses at the gene ends were 1 base for V and 3 bases for J; bases not matched to a gene: 3. The CDR3 sequence is CASSLWDRSYEQYF. CDR3 in DNA: TGTGCCAGCAGCTTGTGGGACAGGAGCTACGAGCAGTACTTC.

The table lists this clone with a few counts. The gene calls are TRBV11-3 and TRBJ2-1, with 8 bases lining up with TRBD2. The CDR3 extends over 16 amino acids. Germline trimming cut 0 bases from V and 13 bases from J; bases unmatched to any gene: 14. Germline V gene sequence: CDR1 SGHNT, CDR2 YENEEA. The CDR3 loop is CASSLDLAGGPSCQFF. The CDR3 nucleotides are TGTGCCAGCAGCTTAGATCTCGCGGGGGGCCCCAGTTGTCAGTTCTTC.

This clone was observed a single time. The genes are TRBV19 and TRBJ1-2; D is unresolved. Germline V gene data show CDR1 as LNHDA and CDR2 as SQIVND (reference sequence). Trimming pared 2 bases from V and 6 bases from J, leaving 10 bases between. The CDR3 loop spans 13 amino acids. The CDR3 DNA reads as TGTGCCAGTAGTATATCGTGGGGAGATGGCTACACCTTC. It codes for CASSISWGDGYTF.